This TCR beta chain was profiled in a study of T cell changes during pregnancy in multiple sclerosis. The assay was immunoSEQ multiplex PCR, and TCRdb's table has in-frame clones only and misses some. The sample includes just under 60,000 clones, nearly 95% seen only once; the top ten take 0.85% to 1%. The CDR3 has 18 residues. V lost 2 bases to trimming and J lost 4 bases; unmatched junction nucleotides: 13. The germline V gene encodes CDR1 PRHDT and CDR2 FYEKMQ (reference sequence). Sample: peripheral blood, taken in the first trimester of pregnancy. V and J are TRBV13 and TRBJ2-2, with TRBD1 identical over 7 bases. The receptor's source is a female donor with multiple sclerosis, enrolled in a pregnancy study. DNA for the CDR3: TGTGCCAGCAGCTTAACCTTTGCGAAGGACAGGCCCACCGGGGAGCTGTTTTTT. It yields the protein CASSLTFAKDRPTGELFF. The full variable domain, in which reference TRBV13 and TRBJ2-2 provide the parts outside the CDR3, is AAGVIQSPRHLIKEKRETATLKCYPIPRHDTVYWYQQGPGQDPQFLISFYEKMQSDKGSIPDRFSAQQFSDYHSELNMSSLELGDSALYFCASSLTFAKDRPTGELFFGEGSRLTVL.